These 25 T cell receptor beta chains share one sample of origin, sequenced in a study of response to subunit inactivated influenza vaccine. TCRdb itself ran the RT-PCR reads through MiXCR, one entry per CDR3 protein. The sample lists some 300,000 distinct CDR3 sequences; over 20% were seen once. Material: PBMCs from blood, obtained about 19 months after vaccination. The source of these receptors is a man aged 45-69 years who received an inactivated influenza vaccine.

In regard to this clonotype: Germline is not matched at one junction end, which may reflect a read error. V and J are TRBV4-2 and TRBJ1-1; D is unclear. The germline gives CDR1 LGHNA, CDR2 YNFKEQ. This CDR3 has 16 amino acids. The CDR3 bases are TGTGGCAGCAGCCAAGAAGTAGGACCCATGAACACTGAAGCTTTCTTT. This sequence encodes CGSSQEVGPMNTEAFF.

The chain is built from TRBV20-1 and TRBJ1-2; a possible D gene is TRBD1 (5 bases). CDR1 DFQATT and CDR2 SNEGSKA come from the germline V gene (reference sequence). The V end was cut by 0 bases, the J end by 10 bases, with 18 bases between. The CDR3 covers 14 residues. CDR3 amino acids: CSARDQGGNLHYTF. DNA of the CDR3: TGCAGTGCTAGAGATCAGGGAGGTAATCTACACTACACCTTC.

This clonotype was counted many times. The J gene is TRBJ1-1, the V gene TRBV7-2, with 10 bases aligning to TRBD1. The V gene end was trimmed by 5 bases and the J gene end by 1 base; junction bases not matched to a gene: 7. The CDR3 has 16 amino acids. Germline V CDR1 and CDR2: SGHTA, FQGNSA. CDR3 DNA sequence: TGTGCCAGCAGCCCCCGACAGGGGGCTAGGAACACTGAAGCTTTCTTT. It yields the protein CASSPRQGARNTEAFF. Together with reference TRBV7-2 and TRBJ1-1, the CDR3 gives the full variable domain: GAGVSQSPSNKVTEKGKDVELRCDPISGHTALYWYRQSLGQGLEFLIYFQGNSAPDKSGLPSDRFSAERTGGSVSTLTIQRTQQEDSAVYLCASSPRQGARNTEAFFGQGTRLTVV.

V gene TRBV5-1 combines with J gene TRBJ1-1; D may be TRBD1 (5 bases). The CDR3 totals 14 residues. The germline gives CDR1 SGHRS, CDR2 YFSETQ. The V end was cut by 3 bases, the J end by 6 bases, with 15 bases between. CDR3: CASSSQGISPEAFF. CDR3 coding DNA: TGCGCCAGCAGCTCCCAGGGTATCAGTCCTGAAGCTTTCTTT. Drawing the rest from reference TRBV5-1 and TRBJ1-1, the complete variable domain is KAGVTQTPRYLIKTRGQQVTLSCSPISGHRSVSWYQQTPGQGLQFLFEYFSETQRNKGNFPGRFSGRQFSNSRSEMNVSTLELGDSALYLCASSSQGISPEAFFGQGTRLTVV.

The rearrangement uses TRBV12-3 or TRBV12-4 and TRBJ1-4, with 7 bases matching TRBD1. This CDR3 region has 14 residues. The junction had 9 bases not matched to a gene; V was cut back by 6 bases and J by 8 bases. The CDR3 DNA reads TGTGCCAGCAGATCCGGGCACAGGGGCGAAAAACTGTTTTTT. This sequence encodes CASRSGHRGEKLFF.

This clonotype was picked up a small number of times. The chain has TRBV4-3 and TRBJ1-2, with D perhaps matching TRBD1 (5 bases). The CDR3 is 15 residues long. Per germline, CDR1 LGHNA and CDR2 YSLEER. V was shortened by 0 bases and J by 2 bases, with 10 bases between the two germline ends. The CDR3 bases are TGCGCCAGCAGCCAAGAACTGACAGAGAACTATGGCTACACCTTC. It is translated as CASSQELTENYGYTF.

The chain recombines TRBV20-1 with TRBJ2-5; the D is unclear. Germline-derived CDR1 and CDR2 are DFQATT and SNEGSKA (reference sequence). Trimming pared 1 base from V and 1 base from J, leaving 1 base between. The CDR3 totals 11 residues. The CDR3 DNA reads as TGCAGTGCTAGAGTCCAAGAGACCCAGTACTTC. As protein: CSARVQETQYF.

This clonotype was detected a few times. This chain connects TRBV29-1 to TRBJ2-1, with TRBD2 identical over 13 bases. This CDR3 is 19 amino acids long. The ends lost 4 bases at V and 1 base at J; junction bases unmatched: 13. Germline CDR1 SQVTM, CDR2 ANQGSEA. The DNA of the CDR3 is TGCAGCGTTGGGGGACTAGCGGGACTCAAAAGCGGGTCCTACAATGAGCAGTTCTTC. The encoded protein is CSVGGLAGLKSGSYNEQFF.

This clonotype was detected only a few times. The chain carries TRBV10-3 and TRBJ1-2; D is perhaps TRBD1 (5 bases). The ends were cut back, 8 bases at V and 4 bases at J, with 11 bases in the middle. Germline V lookup: CDR1 ENHRY, CDR2 SYGVKD. This CDR3 is 12 amino acids long. CDR3 amino acids: CAILRGIYGYTF. The CDR3 DNA follows: TGTGCCATCCTTCGGGGGATCTATGGCTACACCTTC.

J is TRBJ1-1 and V is TRBV6-2 or TRBV6-3, with 7 bases lining up with TRBD1. The germline V gene has CDR1 MNHEY and CDR2 SVGEGT. The CDR3 is made up of 16 amino acids. Unmatched junction bases numbered 7, after V lost 2 bases and J lost 1 base. CDR3 residues: CASSYPRTGENTEAFF. The CDR3, as DNA: TGTGCCAGCAGTTACCCTCGGACAGGCGAGAACACTGAAGCTTTCTTT.

This clonotype was observed a few times. This sequence joins TRBV20-1 and TRBJ1-3; no definite D call. Germline-derived CDR1 and CDR2 are DFQATT and SNEGSKA (reference sequence). Trimming removed 3 bases from V and 0 bases from J, with 12 bases in between. This CDR3 contains 15 residues. The CDR3: CSASDQASSGNTIYF. The CDR3 DNA reads as TGCAGTGCTAGTGACCAGGCGAGCTCTGGAAACACCATATATTTT.

As to this clonotype: The conserved phenylalanine or tryptophan normally closing the CDR3 is absent here, so this likely arose from a read error. The DNA is left out, because the CDR3 cannot be placed on it with certainty; the CDR3 is given as TCRdb lists it. The chain uses TRBV5-1 and TRBJ2-3. Including both end residues, the CDR3 is 8 amino acids long. Per the germline V gene, CDR1 is SGHRS and CDR2 is YFSETQ. Here the CDR3 reads CASSSRVS.

CDR3 region: CASSSLAGHEQYF. Written as DNA, the CDR3 is TGTGCCAGCAGTTCCTTAGCCGGACACGAGCAGTACTTC. The gene calls are TRBV6-2 or TRBV6-3 and TRBJ2-7; D unresolved. Germline V gene lookup returns CDR1 MNHEY and CDR2 SVGEGT. V gave up 4 bases and J gave up 5 bases, with 12 bases separating them. CDR3 length: 13 amino acids.

The chain carries TRBV12-3 or TRBV12-4 and TRBJ1-5, with D unresolved. V was shortened by 8 bases and J by 0 bases, with 8 bases between the two germline ends. CDR3 size: 13 residues. Here the CDR3 DNA reads TGTGCCAGCTGCGCCGGTAGCAATCAGCCCCAGCATTTT. It codes for CASCAGSNQPQHF.

This sequence joins TRBV5-1 and TRBJ2-3; TRBD2 matches at 10 bases. The CDR3 extends over 15 amino acids. CDR1 SGHRS and CDR2 YFSETQ come from the germline V gene. The junction had 10 bases not matched to a gene; V was cut back by 4 bases and J by 8 bases. The DNA for the CDR3 is TGCGCCAGCAGCCGTCCGGGACTAGCGTTGGCTACGCAGTATTTT. It codes for CASSRPGLALATQYF.

A few counts support this clonotype. The chain employs TRBV7-9 and TRBJ2-3, with D possibly TRBD1 on 5 matching bases. V lost 3 bases, J lost 4 bases, and 8 bases lay in between. This CDR3 has 13 residues. Germline V gene lookup returns CDR1 SEHNR and CDR2 FQNEAQ (reference sequence). The CDR3 DNA is TGTGCCAGCAGCTTCGACAGATCAGATACGCAGTATTTT. This gives the protein CASSFDRSDTQYF.

The table lists this clonotype with a few counts. The rearrangement links TRBV2 to TRBJ1-2; D unresolved. This CDR3 is 13 amino acids long. Germline values: CDR1 SNHLY, CDR2 FYNNEI. Trimming removed 1 base at V and 5 bases at J, with 8 bases between. CDR3 region: CASSEEKAYGYTF. The CDR3 bases are TGTGCCAGCAGTGAAGAAAAGGCATATGGCTACACCTTC.

The chain couples TRBV20-1 to TRBJ2-1, with D hard to call. The germline gives CDR1 DFQATT, CDR2 SNEGSKA (reference sequence). Trimming took 6 bases from V and 0 from J, leaving 12 bases between them. The CDR3 is 14 residues long. CDR3 in DNA: TGCAGTGCCCCCAATACCCGCTCCTACAATGAGCAGTTCTTC. It encodes CSAPNTRSYNEQFF.

V and J are TRBV12-3 or TRBV12-4 and TRBJ2-1, with 7 bases matching TRBD2. This CDR3 region has 15 residues. The junction had 4 bases not matched to a gene; V was cut back by 3 bases and J by 2 bases. The DNA for the CDR3 is TGTGCCAGCAGTTTTGGCGGGAGCGCCTACAATGAGCAGTTCTTC. Protein: CASSFGGSAYNEQFF.

This clonotype was detected only a few times. This rearrangement joins TRBV5-1 to TRBJ1-2; D not resolved. This CDR3 is built from 14 residues. The V gene lost 4 bases and the J gene lost 2 bases, with 12 bases spanning the gap. Germline V gene sequence: CDR1 SGHRS, CDR2 YFSETQ. The chain's CDR3 is CASSLTYKNYGYTF. The DNA of the CDR3 is TGCGCCAGCAGCCTAACATACAAAAACTATGGCTACACCTTC.

This chain uses TRBV6-2 or TRBV6-3 with TRBJ1-2; 9 nucleotides match TRBD1. This CDR3 has 17 amino acids. V shed 6 bases, J shed 4 bases, and the junction held 15 bases outside the gene matches. CDR1 and CDR2 from the germline V gene are MNHEY and SVGEGT. This CDR3 is CASRPAIGTGRLYGYTF. For the CDR3, the DNA is TGTGCCAGCAGACCGGCGATTGGGACAGGGCGCCTCTATGGCTACACCTTC.

This chain links TRBV7-6 with TRBJ2-1; D is ambiguous. CDR1 SGHVS and CDR2 FNYEAQ come from the germline V gene. The CDR3 is 13 residues long. Trimming shortened V by 3 bases and J by 5 bases, and 8 bases separated the two germline ends. The CDR3 nucleotides are TGTGCCAGCAGCTTTCCAGTCAACAATGAGCAGTTCTTC. Translating it yields CASSFPVNNEQFF.

This clonotype came up a few times. The rearrangement uses TRBV4-3 and TRBJ2-1; D remains ambiguous. Germline-derived CDR1 and CDR2 are LGHNA and YSLEER. Trimming took off 2 bases at V and 3 bases at J, with 17 bases between the two ends. The CDR3 has 17 residues. In nucleotides, the CDR3 is TGCGCCAGCAGCCAAATAAAGAACTGGGGAATCTACAATGAGCAGTTCTTC. Its translation: CASSQIKNWGIYNEQFF.

This clonotype came up a few times. The chain combines TRBV4-2 with TRBJ2-5; D is unclear. Germline V gene lookup returns CDR1 LGHNA and CDR2 YNFKEQ. The CDR3 sequence is 13 residues long. The germline V and J ends were trimmed by 1 base and 5 bases, with 8 bases remaining between them. The CDR3 region is CASSQAGGETQYF. CDR3 coding DNA: TGTGCCAGCAGCCAAGCGGGTGGGGAGACCCAGTACTTC.

The V call is TRBV11-1, the J call TRBJ1-6; D possibly corresponds to TRBD1 (6 bases). The CDR3 runs to 19 residues. V lost 5 bases and J lost 4, with 24 bases in between. Germline-derived CDR1 and CDR2 are SGHAT and FQDESV (reference sequence). CDR3 sequence: CASSRALQTGKGYNSPLHF. Written as DNA, the CDR3 is TGTGCCAGCAGCCGTGCCCTCCAGACAGGAAAGGGATATAATTCACCCCTCCACTTT.